This T cell receptor (beta chain) appears in the sequencing data of a study of human T cells and chemical hapten exposure. This clonotype turned up a few times. TCRdb used MiXCR to reprocess the RACE reads, holding one entry per CDR3 protein. The profile shows 150,000 to 200,000 distinct CDR3 sequences, 25% to 35% of them singletons. Time point reported: patch test 3, about 24 weeks after DPC sensitization. Treatment specified: therapeutic diphenylcyclopropenone sensitization with weekly scalp DPC. Trimming removed 5 bases from V and 4 bases from J; junction bases left unmatched: 7. The CDR3 runs to 15 residues. Germline V gene data show CDR1 as LNHDA and CDR2 as SQIVND (reference sequence).

V usage is TRBV19 and J usage is TRBJ1-5, with 8 bases lining up with TRBD1. The sequence was collected from a woman between 18 and 29 years old with alopecia areata. Some clones in this sample may be carry-over from other donors' samples. Sequencing was performed on whole blood, taken in connection with sensitization to the hapten diphenylcyclopropenone (DPC). The CDR3 DNA is TGTGCCAGTAGTCTCGGACAGGGTGAGAATCAGCCCCAGCATTTT. Its protein is CASSLGQGENQPQHF.